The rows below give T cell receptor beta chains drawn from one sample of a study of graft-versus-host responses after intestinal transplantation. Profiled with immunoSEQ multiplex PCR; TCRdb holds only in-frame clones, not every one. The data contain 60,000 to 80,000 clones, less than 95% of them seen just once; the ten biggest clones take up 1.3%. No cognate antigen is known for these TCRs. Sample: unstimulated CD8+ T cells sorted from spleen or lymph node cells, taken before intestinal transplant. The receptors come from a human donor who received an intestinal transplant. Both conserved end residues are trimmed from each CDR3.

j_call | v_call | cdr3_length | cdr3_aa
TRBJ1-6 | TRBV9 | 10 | AWGQGGSPLH
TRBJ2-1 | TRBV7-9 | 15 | ASSLGTSGGASEEQF
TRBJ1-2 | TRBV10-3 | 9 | AISGTSGYT
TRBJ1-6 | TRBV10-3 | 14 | ATRQGAKAHNSPLH
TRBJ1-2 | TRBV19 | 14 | ASMGTGGAYHYGYT
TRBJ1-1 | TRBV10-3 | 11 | AISVGVNTEAF
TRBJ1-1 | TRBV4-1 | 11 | ASSQGAGTEAF
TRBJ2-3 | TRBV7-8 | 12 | ASSPRGQRDTQY
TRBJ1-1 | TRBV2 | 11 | ASIPVMNTEAF
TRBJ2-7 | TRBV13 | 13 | ASSLDRDGRYEQY
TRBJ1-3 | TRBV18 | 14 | ASSPAGISSGNTIY
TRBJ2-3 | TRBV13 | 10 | ASSWTGDTQY
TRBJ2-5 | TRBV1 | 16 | TSSHPNGLADFQETQY
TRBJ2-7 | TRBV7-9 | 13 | ASSPGQDGSYEQY
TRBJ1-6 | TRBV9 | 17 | ASSVGRPSVRFLLSPLH
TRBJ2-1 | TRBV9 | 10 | ASSPSVYEQF
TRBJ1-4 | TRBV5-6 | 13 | ASSLGGGQGGKLF
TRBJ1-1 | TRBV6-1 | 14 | ASSEVVTVMGTEAF
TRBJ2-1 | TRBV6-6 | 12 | ASSSMTSSSEQF
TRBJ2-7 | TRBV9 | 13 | ASSVGERGAYEQY
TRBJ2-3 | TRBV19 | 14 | ASSIGSQGAGDTQY
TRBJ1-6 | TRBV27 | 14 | ASSFLRDRQDSPLH
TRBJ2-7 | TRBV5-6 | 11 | ASSLGAGYEQY
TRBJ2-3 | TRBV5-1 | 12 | ASSLVGGSDTQY
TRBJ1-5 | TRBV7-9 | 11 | ASSLIAGQPQH
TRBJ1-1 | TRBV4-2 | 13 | ASSQDLTGGTEAF
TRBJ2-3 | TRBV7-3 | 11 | ASSLTAGDTQY
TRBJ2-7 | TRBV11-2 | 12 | ASSPGQGTYEQY
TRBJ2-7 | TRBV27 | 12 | ASSLLGEGYEQY
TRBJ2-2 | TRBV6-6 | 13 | ASSYEGDPTGELF
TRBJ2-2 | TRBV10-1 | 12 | ASSEAASFGELF
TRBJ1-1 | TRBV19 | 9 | AIGTVSEAF
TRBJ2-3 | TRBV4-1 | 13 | ASSPTSGGADTQY
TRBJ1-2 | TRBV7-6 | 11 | ASSLSQVDGYT
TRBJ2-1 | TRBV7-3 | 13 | ASSASGTGINEQF
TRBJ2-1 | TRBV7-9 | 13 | ASSSRQGLGHEQF
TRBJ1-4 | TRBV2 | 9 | AQGGGEKLF
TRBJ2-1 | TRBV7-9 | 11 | ASSHTPDNEQF
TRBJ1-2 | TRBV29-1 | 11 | SVQGHREGGYT
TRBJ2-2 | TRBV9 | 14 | ASSVAGQPNTGELF
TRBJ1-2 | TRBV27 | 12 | ASSALGPGWGYT
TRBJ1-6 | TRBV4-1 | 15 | ASSSFGGSSYNSPLH
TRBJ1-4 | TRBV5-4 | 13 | ASSISGTVGEKLF
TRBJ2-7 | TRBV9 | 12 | ASSVMDTPYEQY
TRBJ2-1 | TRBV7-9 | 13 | ASSLGTSGGDEQF
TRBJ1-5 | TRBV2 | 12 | ASMGSWENQPQH
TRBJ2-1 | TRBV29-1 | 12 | SAHPTGSYNEQF
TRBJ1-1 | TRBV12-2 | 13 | ASRLAQTENTEAF
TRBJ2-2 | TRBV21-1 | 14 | ASSRRDRGYAGELF
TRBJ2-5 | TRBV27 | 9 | ASNGLETQY
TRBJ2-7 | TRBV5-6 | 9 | ASSGGGEQY
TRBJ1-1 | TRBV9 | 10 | ASSASNTEAF